This T cell receptor (beta chain) was identified in a study of T cell responses to AZD1222 COVID-19 vaccine. Broader study findings: Close to half of all spike-specific TCRs reportedly target regions of the variants that are unmutated. Donors in the cohort were predominantly white British and more often female, and clonal diversity was possibly underestimated. Baseline seropositivity characterized only six AZD1222 recipients.

Sequencing used immunoSEQ multiplex PCR; TCRdb keeps in-frame clones, though not all of them. The table lists fewer than 180,000 clones, 80% to 95% of them singletons, with 3% to 3.5% in the top ten. Analysis merged second doses at about 4 or about 12 weeks. Note on this clone: As yet, its antigen is unknown.

Trimming shortened V by 4 bases and J by 4 bases, and 11 bases separated the two germline ends. Germline V gene sequence: CDR1 LNHDA, CDR2 SQIVND (reference sequence). This CDR3 contains 14 residues. The source of this sequence is an adult who received the AZD1222 COVID-19 vaccine. Sequenced material: peripheral blood, taken 28 days after the second AZD1222 dose. V usage is TRBV19 and J usage is TRBJ1-5; possible D gene TRBD1, 5 bases. The CDR3 sequence is CASSTGDGNQPQHF. The CDR3 DNA sequence: TGTGCCAGTAGTACCGGGGACGGTAATCAGCCCCAGCATTTT.